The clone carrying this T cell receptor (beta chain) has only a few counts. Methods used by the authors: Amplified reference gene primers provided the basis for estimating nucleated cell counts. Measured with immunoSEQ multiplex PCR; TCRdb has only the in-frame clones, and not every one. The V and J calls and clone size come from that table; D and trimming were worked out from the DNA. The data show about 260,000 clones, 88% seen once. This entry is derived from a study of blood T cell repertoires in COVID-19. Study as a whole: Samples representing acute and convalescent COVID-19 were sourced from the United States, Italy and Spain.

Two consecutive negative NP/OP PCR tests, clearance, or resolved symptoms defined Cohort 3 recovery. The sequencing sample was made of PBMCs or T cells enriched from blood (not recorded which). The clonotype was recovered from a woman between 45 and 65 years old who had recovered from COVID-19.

The CDR3 nucleotides are TGTGCCAGCAGTTACGGGTTTGCAGGGGGTAACACCGGGGAGCTGTTTTTT. Translated: CASSYGFAGGNTGELFF. The V and J genes are TRBV6-2 or TRBV6-3 and TRBJ2-2; 7 nucleotides line up with TRBD1. The germline gives CDR1 MNHEY, CDR2 SVGEGT. Trimming cost V 2 bases and J 2 bases; bases outside gene matches: 8. CDR3 length: 17 residues.